Sequencing of this T cell receptor beta chain was carried out in a study of blood T cell repertoires in COVID-19. V dropped 0 bases and J dropped 11; count of bases not matched to a gene: 8. CDR1 is SGDLS, CDR2 YYNGEE, per germline. The CDR3 sequence is 14 residues long. Per the authors' pipeline: Nucleated cell counts were estimated from reference gene primer amplification. Clones were read by immunoSEQ multiplex PCR, and TCRdb kept only the in-frame ones, dropping some. The DNA gave D and trimming, while V, J and clone size come from that table. The repertoire includes over 250,000 clones, 83% of them detected once, and approximately 9% sits in the top ten.

The genes are TRBV9 and TRBJ1-2; 9 bases are shared with TRBD1. The sequenced sample was peripheral blood. The TCR originated in a woman aged 45-65 years who had recovered from COVID-19. This chain's CDR3 is CASSVEQGAGKYTF. Written as DNA, the CDR3 is TGTGCCAGCAGCGTAGAACAGGGGGCCGGGAAATACACCTTC.